The 25 T cell receptor beta chains reported below all come from one sample, sequenced in a study of cytotoxic CD8 clonotypes in ibrutinib-treated CLL. TCRdb's copy holds only in-frame clones and misses some; the assay was immunoSEQ multiplex PCR. The data show approximately 13,000 clones, around 70% seen once. The starting material was PBMCs, obtained before ibrutinib treatment. These receptors came from a human donor with chronic lymphocytic leukemia.

The chain uses TRBV5-1 and TRBJ1-5; D is uncertain. CDR3 length equals 15 residues. Germline V gene lookup returns CDR1 SGHRS and CDR2 YFSETQ. V lost 0 bases and J lost 6, with 13 bases in between. For the CDR3, the DNA is TGCGCCAGCAGCTTGGGGGGAGGATATGGTCAGCCCCAGCATTTT. Protein product: CASSLGGGYGQPQHF.

A remark on this clone: Sequence at one end of the junction differs from germline and may be a read error. The chain joins TRBV7-7 to TRBJ2-7; no definite D call. The CDR3 is made up of 15 amino acids. From germline, CDR1 is SSHAT and CDR2 FNYEAQ (reference sequence). The CDR3 region has the DNA TGTGCTAGCAGCCCCCCGGGTCTGCCCCACTACGAGCAGTACTTC. Translation: CASSPPGLPHYEQYF.

The chain links TRBV15 to TRBJ2-1, with 10 bases fitting TRBD2. CDR3 length: 16 amino acids. Germline values: CDR1 LNHNV, CDR2 YYDKDF (reference sequence). V was pared by 0 bases and J by 12 bases, with 11 bases of the junction left unmatched. CDR3 residues: CATSRDQGGLAMGQFF. Written as DNA, the CDR3 is TGTGCCACCAGCAGAGATCAGGGGGGACTAGCGATGGGGCAGTTCTTC.

The genes are TRBV19 and TRBJ2-3; D gene ambiguous. Per germline, CDR1 LNHDA and CDR2 SQIVND (reference sequence). This CDR3 spans 13 amino acids. Deletions cut 6 bases from V and 1 base from J, with 8 bases between. The CDR3 bases are TGTGCCAGTAGGTCGGTGGGCACAGATACGCAGTATTTT. It translates to CASRSVGTDTQYF.

A few counts support this clone. The V gene is TRBV6-6, the J gene TRBJ2-2, with TRBD1 matching over 8 bases. This CDR3 spans 16 amino acids. Germline V gives CDR1 MNHNY, CDR2 SVGAGI (reference sequence). V was clipped by 6 bases and J by 1 base; unmatched bases: 7. The CDR3 here is CASSPRTGRNTGELFF. CDR3 DNA sequence: TGTGCCAGCAGCCCGCGGACAGGGAGGAACACCGGGGAGCTGTTTTTT.

The J gene is TRBJ1-6, the V gene TRBV5-6, with a possible D match to TRBD1 (5 bases). Germline-derived CDR1 and CDR2 are SGHDT and YYEEEE. The length of the CDR3 is 14 residues. The V gene lost 4 bases and the J gene lost 5 bases, with 10 bases spanning the gap. CDR3 nucleotides: TGTGCCAGCAGCCCGGTGGGGGATAATTCACCCCTCCACTTT. Residues: CASSPVGDNSPLHF.

The rearrangement uses TRBV11-2 and TRBJ2-2, with D perhaps TRBD1 (5 bases). The V end lost 3 bases, the J end lost 3 bases, and 14 bases lay between the germline ends. Germline V CDR1 and CDR2: SGHAT, FQNNGV. CDR3 length: 16 residues. This chain's CDR3 is CASSFAARTYTGELFF. DNA for the CDR3: TGTGCCAGCAGCTTCGCCGCACGGACATACACCGGGGAGCTGTTTTTT.

The chain employs TRBV6-5 and TRBJ1-3; D might be TRBD1 (5 bases). Germline assignment: CDR1 MNHEY and CDR2 SVGAGI. V lost 6 bases and J 7 bases, leaving 13 bases between the germline ends. The CDR3 contains 13 residues. CDR3 in amino acids: CASRPRQTNTIYF. The CDR3 nucleotides read TGTGCCAGCAGGCCCCGACAGACCAACACCATATATTTT.

This clone was found once. As DNA, the CDR3 is TGTGCCAGCCGGTGGTCGGCGGCCTACGAGCAGTACTTC. This sequence encodes CASRWSAAYEQYF. The rearrangement uses TRBV6-1 and TRBJ2-7, with D unresolved. The CDR3 extends over 13 amino acids. CDR1 and CDR2 from the germline V gene are MNHNS and SASEGT. The V end was cut by 8 bases, the J end by 2 bases, with 13 bases between.

This clone was seen only once. The limits of the CDR3 on the DNA are not certain, so only TCRdb's listed CDR3 is given. The J gene is TRBJ1-1, the V gene TRBV19. The CDR3 extends over 13 residues, inclusive of both ends. Germline V gene data show CDR1 as LNHDA and CDR2 as SQIVND (reference sequence). The CDR3 loop reads CASSTSVWAEAFF.

The chain uses TRBV9 and TRBJ2-7, with D possibly matching TRBD2 (6 bases). CDR3 length: 15 residues. Germline V gene lookup returns CDR1 SGDLS and CDR2 YYNGEE. The V gene lost 0 bases and the J gene lost 4 bases, with 14 bases spanning the gap. CDR3: CASSVGGLKGYEQYF. The DNA for the CDR3 is TGTGCCAGCAGCGTAGGAGGACTAAAGGGGTACGAGCAGTACTTC.

This clone came up a few times. The rearrangement uses TRBV7-6 and TRBJ1-4, with D maybe TRBD1 (5 bases). V was pared by 5 bases and J by 8 bases, with 15 bases between. The CDR3 has 14 amino acids. Germline CDR1 reads SGHVS; CDR2 reads FNYEAQ. CDR3 in DNA: TGTGCCAGCAGCCAGGGAGGGGCCCGCGAAAAACTGTTTTTT. Translating gives CASSQGGAREKLFF.

V and J are TRBV6-6 and TRBJ2-7; 7 nucleotides align to TRBD1. The ends lost 8 bases at V and 5 bases at J; junction bases unmatched: 12. CDR1 MNHNY and CDR2 SVGAGI come from the germline V gene (reference sequence). The CDR3 loop spans 14 amino acids. The CDR3 is CASGLRQGSHEQYF. The CDR3 region has the DNA TGTGCCAGCGGCCTAAGACAGGGTAGCCACGAGCAGTACTTC.

The V and J genes are TRBV7-9 and TRBJ2-7; D is undetermined. The CDR3 runs to 14 residues. V lost 3 bases and J 0 bases, leaving 9 bases between the germline ends. CDR1 SEHNR and CDR2 FQNEAQ come from the germline V gene (reference sequence). In DNA, the CDR3 is TGTGCCAGCAGCTTTTTCAGAGACTCCTACGAGCAGTACTTC. Protein product: CASSFFRDSYEQYF. Full variable domain (rest looked up from reference TRBV7-9 and TRBJ2-7): DTGVSQNPRHKITKRGQNVTFRCDPISEHNRLYWYRQTLGQGPEFLTYFQNEAQLEKSRLLSDRFSAERPKGSFSTLEIQRTEQGDSAMYLCASSFFRDSYEQYFGPGTRLTVT.

The genes are TRBV9 and TRBJ2-1; D uncertain. The CDR3 has 13 residues. The germline V and J ends were trimmed by 6 bases and 10 bases, with 17 bases remaining between them. From germline, CDR1 is SGDLS and CDR2 YYNGEE. As DNA, the CDR3 is TGTGCCAGCACGGCTGGTTTCGGCCTCGAGCAGTTCTTC. Translated: CASTAGFGLEQFF.

The chain couples TRBV5-1 to TRBJ1-2; 7 nucleotides line up with TRBD1. Germline values: CDR1 SGHRS, CDR2 YFSETQ. This CDR3 region has 15 residues. V gave up 5 bases and J gave up 2 bases; unmatched junction bases: 9. The CDR3 DNA reads as TGCGCCAGCAGGGTGCGAGGGACAGAGAACTATGGCTACACCTTC. Amino acid sequence: CASRVRGTENYGYTF.

The chain combines TRBV7-9 with TRBJ1-5; D unclear. Germline V gene lookup returns CDR1 SEHNR and CDR2 FQNEAQ (reference sequence). V was trimmed by 5 bases and J by 0 bases, leaving 8 bases between them. The CDR3 sequence is 14 residues long. The CDR3 sequence: CASSQWDSNQPQHF. As DNA, the CDR3 is TGTGCCAGCAGCCAGTGGGATAGCAATCAGCCCCAGCATTTT.

The genes are TRBV7-2 and TRBJ2-1; no firm D call. The CDR3 loop spans 15 amino acids. Between the trimmed V and J ends, which lost 1 base and 10 bases, there was a span of 17 bases. Germline assignment: CDR1 SGHTA and CDR2 FQGNSA. Here the CDR3 reads CASSLGAGRMREQFF. The CDR3, as DNA: TGTGCCAGCAGCTTAGGGGCCGGACGAATGCGGGAGCAGTTCTTC. The full variable domain, with the rest looked up from reference TRBV7-2 and TRBJ2-1, is GAGVSQSPSNKVTEKGKDVELRCDPISGHTALYWYRQSLGQGLEFLIYFQGNSAPDKSGLPSDRFSAERTGGSVSTLTIQRTQQEDSAVYLCASSLGAGRMREQFFGPGTRLTVL.

The rearrangement joins TRBV9 to TRBJ2-1, with TRBD2 identical over 8 bases. Germline CDR1 SGDLS, CDR2 YYNGEE. The CDR3 totals 16 residues. The V and J ends lost 4 bases and 6 bases, in that order; junction bases with no gene match: 12. CDR3 in DNA: TGTGCCAGCAGCTCCGCCCCGGGACTAGGCGGCAATGAGCAGTTCTTC. Protein: CASSSAPGLGGNEQFF.

The chain joins TRBV6-6 to TRBJ1-5; D is perhaps TRBD1 (6 bases). Germline values: CDR1 MNHNY, CDR2 SVGAGI (reference sequence). Trimming stripped 5 bases from V and 7 bases from J, with 21 bases between. The CDR3 sequence is 16 residues long. CDR3 sequence (DNA): TGTGCCAGCAGTCCTATACAGGGACTGTGGGGCCAGCCCCAGCATTTT. It codes for CASSPIQGLWGQPQHF.

This clone occurred a few times. The V call is TRBV28, the J call TRBJ1-1; 7 bases fit TRBD1. V shed 5 bases and J 1 base; nucleotides not matched to a gene: 13. This CDR3 contains 17 residues. The germline gives CDR1 MDHEN, CDR2 SYDVKM. The CDR3 protein is CASSPRQGAGGNTEAFF. DNA of the CDR3: TGTGCCAGCAGTCCCCGACAGGGAGCGGGGGGGAACACTGAAGCTTTCTTT. Filled out from reference TRBV28 and TRBJ1-1, the complete variable domain reads DVKVTQSSRYLVKRTGEKVFLECVQDMDHENMFWYRQDPGLGLRLIYFSYDVKMKEKGDIPEGYSVSREKKERFSLILESASTNQTSMYLCASSPRQGAGGNTEAFFGQGTRLTVV.

V and J are TRBV7-9 and TRBJ2-7, with a tentative D call TRBD2 (5 bases). The CDR3 has 12 amino acids. V lost 1 base to trimming and J lost 6 bases, with 7 bases between them. Germline loops: CDR1 SEHNR, CDR2 FQNEAQ (reference sequence). For the CDR3, the DNA is TGTGCCAGCAGCTTAGGGGGAGTCGAGCAGTACTTC. Translating it yields CASSLGGVEQYF.

The chain recombines TRBV6-1 with TRBJ1-6; tentative D call: TRBD1 (5 bases). The CDR3 has 13 residues. The V gene lost 4 bases and the J gene lost 10 bases, with 11 bases spanning the gap. Germline loops: CDR1 MNHNS, CDR2 SASEGT. CDR3 nucleotides: TGTGCCAGCAGTGCTCGGGGGGACTCACCCCTCCACTTT. Its protein is CASSARGDSPLHF.

The chain links TRBV28 to TRBJ1-2, with 9 bases matching TRBD1. The CDR3 is made up of 14 amino acids. The ends lost 5 bases at V and 8 bases at J; junction bases unmatched: 9. Germline V gene lookup returns CDR1 MDHEN and CDR2 SYDVKM. The CDR3 spells CASSATGGWWGYTF. The CDR3 DNA follows: TGTGCCAGCAGTGCGACAGGGGGGTGGTGGGGCTACACCTTC.

This clone came up a few times. This chain uses TRBV5-6 with TRBJ2-7, with a weak D call TRBD1 (5 bases). The CDR3 is made up of 13 amino acids. V lost 0 bases, J lost 3 bases, and 7 bases lay in between. CDR1 is SGHDT and CDR2 is YYEEEE in the germline V gene. The CDR3 nucleotides are TGTGCCAGCAGCTTGGGACAGAGCTACGAGCAGTACTTC. Translated, it gives CASSLGQSYEQYF.